The TCR beta chain described here comes from a study of CD8+CD57+ T cells in acquired aplastic anemia. About the study: DNA per sorted CD4+ or CD8+ sample ranged 0.2 to 27.4 ug, averaging about 2.9 ug.

Sequencing was done on patients that had shown CD8+CD57+ cell expansion by flow cytometry. Every patient was diagnosed with severe acquired aplastic anemia. This clonotype was seen ten or more times. Germline loops: CDR1 SNHLY, CDR2 FYNNEI. Trimming stripped 4 bases from V and 1 base from J, with 13 bases between. The CDR3 loop spans 15 amino acids. Genomic DNA templated the TCR beta VDJ and CDR3 profiling. TCRdb processed the reads anew with MiXCR; each CDR3 protein has one entry. The sample includes 310,000 or so distinct CDR3 sequences, under 65% seen only once; the top ten take 1% to 1.5%. This chain uses TRBV2 with TRBJ1-1; the D is unclear. The specimen sequenced was sorted CD4+, CD8+, or CD8+CD57+ T cells (not recorded which) from PBMCs. The TCR comes from a human donor with aplastic anemia. The CDR3 reads CASSARRTSNTEAFF. In DNA form, the CDR3 reads TGTGCCAGCAGTGCGCGTCGAACATCGAACACTGAAGCTTTCTTT.